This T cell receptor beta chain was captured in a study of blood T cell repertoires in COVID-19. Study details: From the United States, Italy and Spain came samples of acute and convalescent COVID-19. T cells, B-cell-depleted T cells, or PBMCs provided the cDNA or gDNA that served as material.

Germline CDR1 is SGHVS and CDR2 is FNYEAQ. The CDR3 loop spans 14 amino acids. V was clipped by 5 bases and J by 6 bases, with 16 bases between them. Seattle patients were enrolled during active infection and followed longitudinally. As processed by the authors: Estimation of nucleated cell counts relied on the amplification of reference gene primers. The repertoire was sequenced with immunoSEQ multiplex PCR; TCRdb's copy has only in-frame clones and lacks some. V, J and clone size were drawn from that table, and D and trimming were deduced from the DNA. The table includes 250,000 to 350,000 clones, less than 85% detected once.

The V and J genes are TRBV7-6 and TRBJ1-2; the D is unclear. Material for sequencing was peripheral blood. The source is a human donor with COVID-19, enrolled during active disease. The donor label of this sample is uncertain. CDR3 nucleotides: TGTGCCAGCAGCAGCACAGCCAGCGGTGATGGCTACACCTTC. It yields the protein CASSSTASGDGYTF.